These 18 T cell receptor beta chains came from one sample sequenced in a study of OX40 agonist ivuxolimab in advanced cancers. The method was immunoSEQ multiplex PCR; TCRdb's version includes in-frame clones alone and lacks a portion of them. In the table there are about 7,700 clones, around 74% of which are singletons. Material: CD4+ or CD8+ T cells sorted from blood, obtained in a trial of the OX40 agonist ivuxolimab. These receptors were obtained from an adult with an advanced solid tumor such as melanoma, head and neck, liver or kidney cancer.

The chain links TRBV4-3 to TRBJ1-6; 7 bases align to TRBD1. The germline CDR1 and CDR2 sequences are LGHNA and YSLEER. The length of the CDR3 is 18 residues. The V segment lost 1 base and the J segment 6 bases; nucleotides outside the gene matches: 12. The CDR3 loop reads CASSQVLLGTVSNSPLHF. As DNA, the CDR3 is TGCGCCAGCAGCCAAGTTCTCCTTGGGACAGTCAGTAATTCACCCCTCCACTTT.

The chain couples TRBV27 to TRBJ2-5; a possible D gene is TRBD2 (6 bases). Trimming removed 1 base at V and 4 bases at J, with 13 bases between. The germline V gene encodes CDR1 MNHEY and CDR2 SMNVEV (reference sequence). This CDR3 comprises 15 residues. The CDR3 region is CASSLYGSTGETQYF. The DNA of the CDR3 is TGTGCCAGCAGTTTATACGGGAGTACAGGAGAGACCCAGTACTTC.

The V and J genes are TRBV19 and TRBJ1-3; TRBD1 agrees at 8 bases. The CDR3 is 15 amino acids. From germline, CDR1 is LNHDA and CDR2 SQIVND (reference sequence). Trimming took 3 bases from V and 2 from J; bases not matched to a gene: 3. The CDR3 DNA reads as TGTGCCAGTAGTATTTCGACAGGGGCTGGAAACACCATATATTTT. As protein: CASSISTGAGNTIYF.

The chain links TRBV2 to TRBJ2-1; TRBD1 agrees at 7 bases. Germline V gives CDR1 SNHLY, CDR2 FYNNEI. The CDR3 has 15 residues. With 0 bases clipped from V and 3 bases from J, the junction kept 2 bases outside the gene matches. The CDR3 loop reads CASSEARGIYNEQFF. The CDR3, as DNA: TGTGCCAGCAGTGAAGCCAGGGGGATCTACAATGAGCAGTTCTTC.

The V gene is TRBV7-8, the J gene TRBJ2-3, with D uncertain. This CDR3 is built from 11 residues. Germline V gene data show CDR1 as SGHVS and CDR2 as FQNEAQ. V was shortened by 6 bases and J by 2 bases, with 3 bases between the two germline ends. DNA for the CDR3: TGTGCCAGCAGGACCACAGATACGCAGTATTTT. The encoded protein is CASRTTDTQYF.

This chain connects TRBV30 to TRBJ2-2; no firm D call. The germline CDR1 and CDR2 sequences are GTSNPN and SVGIG (reference sequence). V lost 5 bases and J 6 bases, leaving 13 bases between the germline ends. The CDR3 length is 13 residues. The CDR3 sequence: CAWSFGPPGELFF. The CDR3 bases are TGTGCCTGGTCGTTTGGACCCCCCGGGGAGCTGTTTTTT. Based on the CDR3 plus reference TRBV30 and TRBJ2-2, the full variable domain is SQTIHQWPATLVQPVGSPLSLECTVEGTSNPNLYWYRQAAGRGLQLLFYSVGIGQISSEVPQNLSASRPQDRQFILSSKKLLLSDSGFYLCAWSFGPPGELFFGEGSRLTVL.

J is TRBJ2-7 and V is TRBV2; 8 nucleotides match TRBD2. V was pared by 8 bases and J by 4 bases, with 13 bases of the junction left unmatched. Germline V gene sequence: CDR1 SNHLY, CDR2 FYNNEI. The CDR3 spans 15 residues. CDR3 DNA sequence: TGTGCCAGCGGATTAACCGGGACTAGAGTATACGAGCAGTACTTC. It translates to CASGLTGTRVYEQYF.

This clone was seen once. An end of the junction does not agree with germline; a read error may underlie this. This sequence joins TRBV4-1 and TRBJ1-3; the D is unclear. This CDR3 is built from 10 residues. Germline lookup yields CDR1 MGHRA and CDR2 YSYEKL. The DNA of the CDR3 is TGCGCCAGCAGCCAAGATCCGAGGGATTTT. Its translation is CASSQDPRDF.

This chain uses TRBV13 with TRBJ2-7, with 7 bases matching TRBD1. Trimming removed 3 bases from V and 5 bases from J; junction bases left unmatched: 7. This CDR3 region has 14 residues. Germline lookup yields CDR1 PRHDT and CDR2 FYEKMQ (reference sequence). The CDR3 here is CASSFRDRNNEQYF. CDR3 coding DNA: TGTGCCAGCAGCTTCCGGGACAGAAACAACGAGCAGTACTTC.

The chain employs TRBV5-6 and TRBJ2-3, with D unclear. Trimming pared 2 bases from V and 0 bases from J, leaving 4 bases between. The CDR3 runs to 13 residues. Germline-derived CDR1 and CDR2 are SGHDT and YYEEEE. The CDR3 sequence: CASSLGSTDTQYF. The CDR3 nucleotides are TGTGCCAGCAGCTTAGGGAGCACAGATACGCAGTATTTT.

V gene TRBV2 combines with J gene TRBJ2-5, with 16 bases lining up with TRBD2. The CDR3 is 17 residues long. Germline CDR1 is SNHLY and CDR2 is FYNNEI. The V gene end was trimmed by 0 bases and the J gene end by 2 bases; junction bases not matched to a gene: 0. In DNA, the CDR3 is TGTGCCAGCAGTGAAGCGGGACTAGCGGGAGGGCAAGAGACCCAGTACTTC. Residues: CASSEAGLAGGQETQYF.

The gene calls are TRBV4-1 and TRBJ2-1; 10 nucleotides agree with TRBD2. Losses at the gene ends were 5 bases for V and 0 bases for J; bases not matched to a gene: 7. The CDR3 runs to 17 residues. Per the germline V gene, CDR1 is MGHRA and CDR2 is YSYEKL. The CDR3, as DNA: TGCGCCAGCAGCTACCGACTAGCGGGCAGCTCCTACAATGAGCAGTTCTTC. Translating gives CASSYRLAGSSYNEQFF.

This chain uses TRBV7-2 with TRBJ2-7; TRBD1 or TRBD2 may be the D gene (5 bases each). Germline assignment: CDR1 SGHTA and CDR2 FQGNSA. Trimming shortened V by 5 bases and J by 7 bases, and 15 bases separated the two germline ends. The CDR3 consists of 13 residues. CDR3 loop: CASSPSGAWEQYF. CDR3 coding DNA: TGTGCCAGCAGCCCCTCCGGGGCCTGGGAGCAGTACTTC.

J is TRBJ2-7 and V is TRBV10-3; unclear D gene. CDR3 size: 13 residues. Germline CDR1 reads ENHRY; CDR2 reads SYGVKD. The V and J ends lost 3 bases and 4 bases respectively, with 10 bases between them. CDR3 in DNA: TGTGCCATCAGTGAAGGCGTCGGGTACGAGCAGTACTTC. It specifies CAISEGVGYEQYF.

The rearrangement links TRBV27 to TRBJ2-1, with a weak D call TRBD2 (5 bases). The ends were cut back, 2 bases at V and 0 bases at J, with 14 bases in the middle. CDR3 length: 17 residues. Germline V gene data show CDR1 as MNHEY and CDR2 as SMNVEV (reference sequence). The CDR3 DNA follows: TGTGCCAGCAGTTTACCTAGAGGGATTAGCTCCTACAATGAGCAGTTCTTC. It is translated as CASSLPRGISSYNEQFF.

The chain joins TRBV6-5 to TRBJ1-2; D gene unclear. CDR1 and CDR2 from the germline V gene are MNHEY and SVGAGI. V dropped 2 bases and J dropped 4 bases, with 8 bases sitting between them. This CDR3 is 13 amino acids long. CDR3 nucleotides: TGTGCCAGCAGTTACGGGGTGGTCTATGGCTACACCTTC. Translated, it gives CASSYGVVYGYTF.

The chain uses TRBV7-9 and TRBJ2-7; unclear D gene. Germline-derived CDR1 and CDR2 are SEHNR and FQNEAQ (reference sequence). Trimming cost V 4 bases and J 6 bases, with 10 bases left between them. This CDR3 is 12 amino acids long. The CDR3 DNA is TGTGCCAGCAGCTCGGAAGGCAGCGAGCAGTACTTC. Its translation: CASSSEGSEQYF.

This clone is labeled medium-sized (0.01 to 0.1%). The chain is built from TRBV7-6 and TRBJ2-3, with D possibly being TRBD1 or TRBD2 (7 bases each). The CDR3 length is 14 residues. CDR1 SGHVS and CDR2 FNYEAQ come from the germline V gene. Trimming left V 5 bases short and J 2 bases short, with 11 bases between. The CDR3 DNA reads TGTGCCAGCAGCCAGGGGGGGATCACAGATACGCAGTATTTT. It specifies CASSQGGITDTQYF.